Reported below is one T cell receptor (beta chain). TCRdb keeps only in-frame clones here, not all; method: immunoSEQ multiplex PCR. Of roughly 130,000 clones in the sample, around 83% are singletons; the top ten hold approximately 3.6%. This entry belongs to a study of blood T cell repertoires in COVID-19. At the level of the study: Both acute and convalescent COVID-19 samples were obtained from the United States, Italy and Spain. The analysed material was cDNA or gDNA that came from T cells, B-cell-depleted T cells, or PBMCs.

Either two negative PCRs, clearance, or symptom resolution qualified Cohort 3 donors as recovered. This TCR derives from a young woman who had recovered from COVID-19. Sequencing was done on a sample of PBMCs or T cells enriched from blood (not recorded which).

The CDR3 DNA reads as TGTGCCAGCTCACCACTACGAGCGGGTGGCACAGATACGCAGTATTTT. Its protein is CASSPLRAGGTDTQYF. V is TRBV18 and J is TRBJ2-3; D may be TRBD2 (6 bases). Trimming left V 1 base short and J 1 base short, with 12 bases between. This CDR3 contains 16 residues. Germline assignment: CDR1 KGHSH and CDR2 LQKENI.